These 15 T cell receptor beta chains share one sample of origin, sequenced in a study of T cell repertoires in ileal Crohn's disease. The repertoire was sequenced with immunoSEQ multiplex PCR; TCRdb's copy has only in-frame clones and lacks some. The repertoire includes about 11,000 clones, around 80% of them detected once, and roughly 4.7% sits in the top ten. Sequenced material: ileal tissue. The receptors here all came from an adult with Crohn's disease.

The chain is built from TRBV4-3 and TRBJ2-3; D is possibly TRBD2 (6 bases). Per the germline V gene, CDR1 is LGHNA and CDR2 is YSLEER. Between the trimmed V and J ends, which lost 0 bases and 2 bases, there was a span of 15 bases. CDR3 size: 17 residues. The CDR3 DNA follows: TGCGCCAGCAGCCAAGATCTTGGGCGGGGTACCACAGATACGCAGTATTTT. Amino acids: CASSQDLGRGTTDTQYF.

This clone was seen more than once but under ten times. The V gene is TRBV5-3, the J gene TRBJ2-7; 7 bases align to TRBD1. TRBV5-3 has ORF status, its function being uncertain. J was trimmed by 1 base and V by 2 bases; bases with no gene match: 9. CDR3 length equals 16 residues. The CDR3 DNA follows: TGTGCCAGAAGCTTTATAAAATTGGACAGGTCCTACGAGCAGTACTTC. Its translation is CARSFIKLDRSYEQYF.

This clone was observed a handful of times. The V call is TRBV5-4, the J call TRBJ2-3; perhaps TRBD1 as D (6 bases). Germline V gives CDR1 SGHNT, CDR2 YYREEE (reference sequence). The length of the CDR3 is 14 residues. Deletions cut 4 bases from V and 2 bases from J, with 11 bases between. CDR3 sequence reads: CASSKDSSTDTQYF. The CDR3, as DNA: TGTGCCAGCAGCAAGGACAGCTCCACAGATACGCAGTATTTT.

The chain joins TRBV4-1 to TRBJ1-2; tentatively, D is TRBD1 (5 bases). The CDR3 is 17 residues long. The V end was cut by 4 bases, the J end by 1 base, with 19 bases between. Germline V gives CDR1 MGHRA, CDR2 YSYEKL. CDR3 residues: CASSLSPWGDVNYGYTF. For the CDR3, the DNA is TGCGCCAGCAGCCTATCCCCCTGGGGCGACGTTAACTATGGCTACACCTTC.

The J gene is TRBJ1-1, the V gene TRBV9; 7 nucleotides line up with TRBD1. Trimming took 3 bases from V and 5 from J; bases not matched to a gene: 16. This CDR3 contains 17 residues. From germline, CDR1 is SGDLS and CDR2 YYNGEE. The CDR3: CASSAHGQGAGGTEAFF. The CDR3 coding sequence is TGTGCCAGCAGCGCCCATGGCCAAGGGGCAGGGGGTACTGAAGCTTTCTTT.

This rearrangement joins TRBV25-1 to TRBJ1-6, with 8 bases matching TRBD1. V gave up 8 bases and J gave up 10 bases; unmatched junction bases: 10. Germline CDR1 MGHDK, CDR2 SYGVNS. The length of the CDR3 is 14 residues. Here the CDR3 reads CASSPRTGHSPLHF. As DNA, the CDR3 is TGTGCCAGCTCCCCTAGGACAGGGCACTCACCCCTCCACTTT.

The chain links TRBV5-4 to TRBJ2-7; 9 nucleotides match TRBD2. Germline V CDR1 and CDR2: SGHNT, YYREEE (reference sequence). V lost 4 bases, J lost 1 base, and 3 bases stayed unmatched. CDR3 length equals 14 residues. CDR3 coding DNA: TGTGCCAGCAGCCTGGGACTAGCTTCCTACGAGCAGTACTTC. Its protein is CASSLGLASYEQYF.

J is TRBJ1-4 and V is TRBV19; D perhaps matches TRBD1 (6 bases). Germline V gene lookup returns CDR1 LNHDA and CDR2 SQIVND (reference sequence). Trimming cost V 6 bases and J 5 bases, with 10 bases left between them. This CDR3 is built from 13 residues. The DNA of the CDR3 is TGTGCCAGTAGCACAGGGTTCAATGAAAAACTGTTTTTT. Its translation is CASSTGFNEKLFF.

J is TRBJ2-3 and V is TRBV11-2; 8 bases line up with TRBD1. The CDR3 extends over 15 amino acids. Looked up from germline, CDR1 is SGHAT and CDR2 is FQNNGV. V lost 6 bases, J lost 2 bases, and 7 bases stayed unmatched. The CDR3: CASSTGTGNTDTQYF. CDR3 nucleotide sequence: TGTGCCAGCAGTACCGGGACAGGAAACACAGATACGCAGTATTTT.

This clone is a singleton in its sample. The V gene is TRBV9, the J gene TRBJ1-3; tentatively, D is TRBD1 (5 bases). Trimming removed 3 bases from V and 0 bases from J, with 10 bases in between. The CDR3 sequence is 15 residues long. Germline lookup yields CDR1 SGDLS and CDR2 YYNGEE. CDR3 sequence reads: CASSAGLSSGNTIYF. The CDR3, as DNA: TGTGCCAGCAGCGCAGGGCTGAGCTCTGGAAACACCATATATTTT.

This clone has a handful of counts. The chain combines TRBV7-9 with TRBJ2-4, with a weak D call TRBD2 (5 bases). The CDR3 loop spans 15 amino acids. Trimming stripped 5 bases from V and 4 bases from J, with 15 bases between. The germline V gene encodes CDR1 SEHNR and CDR2 FQNEAQ (reference sequence). For the CDR3, the DNA is TGTGCCAGCAGCGCCTCCGGGGTCAGGAAAAACATTCAGTACTTC. Translating gives CASSASGVRKNIQYF.

This clone was seen once. V gene TRBV28 combines with J gene TRBJ2-7; D is ambiguous. Per germline, CDR1 MDHEN and CDR2 SYDVKM. V was pared by 8 bases and J by 0 bases, with 17 bases between. The CDR3 sequence is 15 residues long. The CDR3 loop reads CASGELTEISYEQYF. DNA of the CDR3: TGTGCCAGCGGCGAACTGACGGAGATCTCCTACGAGCAGTACTTC.

V gene TRBV7-2 combines with J gene TRBJ2-1, with D possibly being TRBD1 (6 bases). V lost 4 bases, J lost 10 bases, and 14 bases lay in between. Germline CDR1 and CDR2: SGHTA and FQGNSA. The CDR3 spans 13 residues. The CDR3 DNA sequence: TGTGCCAGCAGCTACTGGACAGAGGGAGAGCAGTTCTTC. Translating it yields CASSYWTEGEQFF.

This chain connects TRBV27 to TRBJ1-6; D gene ambiguous. This CDR3 comprises 17 residues. Germline V gene sequence: CDR1 MNHEY, CDR2 SMNVEV (reference sequence). Trimming stripped 7 bases from V and 3 bases from J, with 19 bases between. CDR3 coding DNA: TGTGCCAGCACCCACGGGGTCAGCTCCTTCTATAATTCACCCCTCCACTTT. This translates into CASTHGVSSFYNSPLHF.

The V and J genes are TRBV9 and TRBJ2-3; 7 bases line up with TRBD2. Germline loops: CDR1 SGDLS, CDR2 YYNGEE. V shed 2 bases, J shed 1 base, and the junction held 10 bases outside the gene matches. CDR3 length: 17 amino acids. CDR3 in DNA: TGTGCCAGCAGCGTCCCCCAAAATGGGGGGGGCACAGATACGCAGTATTTT. It yields the protein CASSVPQNGGGTDTQYF.